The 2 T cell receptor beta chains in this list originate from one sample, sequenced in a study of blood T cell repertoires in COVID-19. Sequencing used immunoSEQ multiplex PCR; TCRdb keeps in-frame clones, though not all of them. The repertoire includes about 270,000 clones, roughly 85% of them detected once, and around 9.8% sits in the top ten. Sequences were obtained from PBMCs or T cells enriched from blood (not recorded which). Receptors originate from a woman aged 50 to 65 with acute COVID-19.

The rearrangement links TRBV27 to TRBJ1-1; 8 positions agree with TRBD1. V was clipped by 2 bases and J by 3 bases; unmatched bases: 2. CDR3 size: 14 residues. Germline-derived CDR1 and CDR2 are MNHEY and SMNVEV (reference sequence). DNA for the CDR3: TGTGCCAGCAGTTTAATACAGGGGGACACTGAAGCTTTCTTT. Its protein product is CASSLIQGDTEAFF.

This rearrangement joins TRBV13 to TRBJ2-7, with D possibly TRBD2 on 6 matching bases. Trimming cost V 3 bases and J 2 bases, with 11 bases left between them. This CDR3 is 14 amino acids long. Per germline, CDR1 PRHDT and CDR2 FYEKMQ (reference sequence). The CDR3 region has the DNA TGTGCCAGCAGCTTCGGGGGTAAAACCTACGAGCAGTACTTC. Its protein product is CASSFGGKTYEQYF.